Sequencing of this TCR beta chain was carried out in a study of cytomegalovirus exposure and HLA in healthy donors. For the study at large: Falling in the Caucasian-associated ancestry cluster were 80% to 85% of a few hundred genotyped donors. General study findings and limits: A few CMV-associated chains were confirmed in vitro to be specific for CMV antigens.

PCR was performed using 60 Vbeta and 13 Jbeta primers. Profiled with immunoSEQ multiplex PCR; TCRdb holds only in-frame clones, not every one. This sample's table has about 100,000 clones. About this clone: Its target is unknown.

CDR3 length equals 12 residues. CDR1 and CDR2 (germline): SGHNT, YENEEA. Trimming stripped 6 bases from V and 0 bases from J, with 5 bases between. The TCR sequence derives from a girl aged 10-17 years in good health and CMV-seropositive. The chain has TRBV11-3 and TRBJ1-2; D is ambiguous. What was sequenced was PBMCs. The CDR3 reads CASSVTNYGYTF. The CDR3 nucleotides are TGTGCCAGCAGTGTTACTAACTATGGCTACACCTTC.